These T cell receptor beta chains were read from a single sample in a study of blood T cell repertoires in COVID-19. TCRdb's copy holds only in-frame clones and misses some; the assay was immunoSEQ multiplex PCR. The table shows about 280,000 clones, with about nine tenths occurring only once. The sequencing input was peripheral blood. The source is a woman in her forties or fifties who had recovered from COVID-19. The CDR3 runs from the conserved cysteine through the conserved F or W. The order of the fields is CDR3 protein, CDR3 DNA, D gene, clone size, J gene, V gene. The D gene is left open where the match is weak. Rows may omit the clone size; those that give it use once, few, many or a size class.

CDR3aa: CASSLVMGAIQETQYF
CDR3nt: TGTGCCAGCAGCTTGGTCATGGGGGCAATTCAAGAGACCCAGTACTTC
d_gene: .
abundance: .
j_gene: TRBJ2-5
v_gene: TRBV11-2

CDR3aa: CASSFTSNTGELFF
CDR3nt: TGCGCCAGCAGCTTTACTAGTAACACCGGGGAGCTGTTTTTT
d_gene: .
abundance: once
j_gene: TRBJ2-2
v_gene: TRBV5-1

CDR3aa: CASSVQGLGTDTQYF
CDR3nt: TGTGCCAGCAGCGTACAGGGTCTCGGGACAGATACGCAGTATTTT
d_gene: .
abundance: .
j_gene: TRBJ2-3
v_gene: TRBV9

CDR3aa: CASSFSPPRSGELFF
CDR3nt: TGCGCCAGCAGCTTTAGTCCCCCGAGGTCGGGGGAGCTGTTTTTT
d_gene: .
abundance: .
j_gene: TRBJ2-2
v_gene: TRBV5-1

CDR3aa: CASSFERITNTGELFF
CDR3nt: TGTGCCAGCAGCTTTGAGAGAATAACGAACACCGGGGAGCTGTTTTTT
d_gene: .
abundance: once
j_gene: TRBJ2-2
v_gene: TRBV7-3

CDR3aa: CASSLDGDSYNEQFF
CDR3nt: TGTGCCAGCAGCTTGGACGGGGACTCCTACAATGAGCAGTTCTTC
d_gene: .
abundance: .
j_gene: TRBJ2-1
v_gene: TRBV5-4

CDR3aa: CASSYPGSEPREKLFF
CDR3nt: TGTGCCAGCAGTTACCCCGGGTCCGAACCTCGTGAAAAACTGTTTTTT
d_gene: .
abundance: .
j_gene: TRBJ1-4
v_gene: TRBV6-6

CDR3aa: CATSSRGQGGETQYF
CDR3nt: TGTGCCACCAGCAGTAGGGGCCAAGGAGGGGAGACCCAGTACTTC
d_gene: .
abundance: few
j_gene: TRBJ2-5
v_gene: TRBV15

CDR3aa: CASSLEGQGTLDEQFF
CDR3nt: TGCGCCAGCAGCTTGGAGGGACAGGGGACGCTTGATGAGCAGTTCTTC
d_gene: TRBD1
abundance: .
j_gene: TRBJ2-1
v_gene: TRBV5-1

CDR3aa: CAWSVMGAKVSYNSPLHF
CDR3nt: TGTGCCTGGAGTGTTATGGGGGCTAAAGTCTCCTATAATTCACCCCTCCACTTT
d_gene: .
abundance: .
j_gene: TRBJ1-6
v_gene: TRBV30

CDR3aa: CATSREQGAIYGYTF
CDR3nt: TGTGCCACCAGCAGAGAACAGGGGGCTATCTATGGCTACACCTTC
d_gene: TRBD1
abundance: .
j_gene: TRBJ1-2
v_gene: TRBV15

CDR3aa: CASSLAGQGVANEKLFF
CDR3nt: TGTGCCAGCAGCTTAGCGGGACAGGGGGTCGCTAATGAAAAACTGTTTTTT
d_gene: TRBD1
abundance: .
j_gene: TRBJ1-4
v_gene: TRBV7-9

CDR3aa: CAWRSRGYEQYF
CDR3nt: TGTGCCTGGCGAAGCCGGGGCTACGAGCAGTACTTC
d_gene: .
abundance: once
j_gene: TRBJ2-7
v_gene: TRBV30

CDR3aa: CASSETRPGAGEQYF
CDR3nt: TGTGCCAGCAGTGAAACGAGGCCGGGAGCGGGCGAGCAGTACTTC
d_gene: .
abundance: .
j_gene: TRBJ2-7
v_gene: TRBV2

CDR3aa: CASSLSLATNTGELFF
CDR3nt: TGCGCCAGCAGCTTGTCCCTAGCCACGAACACCGGGGAGCTGTTTTTT
d_gene: .
abundance: .
j_gene: TRBJ2-2
v_gene: TRBV5-1

CDR3aa: CASSKTGENSPLHF
CDR3nt: TGTGCCAGCAGTAAGACAGGGGAGAATTCACCCCTCCACTTT
d_gene: TRBD1
abundance: few
j_gene: TRBJ1-6
v_gene: TRBV9

CDR3aa: CASSFYGRGFSGYTF
CDR3nt: TGTGCCAGCAGTTTTTACGGCAGAGGGTTTTCTGGCTACACCTTC
d_gene: .
abundance: .
j_gene: TRBJ1-2
v_gene: TRBV27

CDR3aa: CASSPRGAINYGYTF
CDR3nt: TGTGCCAGCAGCCCCCGCGGGGCTATTAACTATGGCTACACCTTC
d_gene: .
abundance: once
j_gene: TRBJ1-2
v_gene: TRBV9

CDR3aa: CASSLFGGYEQYF
CDR3nt: TGTGCCAGCAGTTTATTTGGGGGGTACGAGCAGTACTTC
d_gene: .
abundance: .
j_gene: TRBJ2-7
v_gene: TRBV12-3/TRBV12-4

CDR3aa: CASSLRPGTDTQYF
CDR3nt: TGTGCCAGCAGTTTACGACCCGGGACAGATACGCAGTATTTT
d_gene: .
abundance: .
j_gene: TRBJ2-3
v_gene: TRBV27

CDR3aa: CASSIRYQETQYF
CDR3nt: TGTGCCAGCAGCATCAGGTACCAAGAGACCCAGTACTTC
d_gene: .
abundance: .
j_gene: TRBJ2-5
v_gene: TRBV7-2

CDR3aa: CAISALFGMNTEAFF
CDR3nt: TGTGCCATCAGTGCTTTATTCGGGATGAACACTGAAGCTTTCTTT
d_gene: .
abundance: .
j_gene: TRBJ1-1
v_gene: TRBV10-3

CDR3aa: CASSRGRGLYEQYF
CDR3nt: TGTGCCAGCTCCCGCGGGCGGGGACTCTACGAGCAGTACTTC
d_gene: .
abundance: .
j_gene: TRBJ2-7
v_gene: TRBV9

CDR3aa: CASSLGQGNEQYF
CDR3nt: TGTGCCAGCAGTTTGGGACAGGGAAACGAGCAGTACTTC
d_gene: TRBD1
abundance: .
j_gene: TRBJ2-7
v_gene: TRBV12-3/TRBV12-4

CDR3aa: CASSLELSYNSPLHF
CDR3nt: TGCGCCAGCAGCTTGGAACTATCCTATAATTCACCCCTCCACTTT
d_gene: .
abundance: .
j_gene: TRBJ1-6
v_gene: TRBV5-1

CDR3aa: CASSLVAGEQYF
CDR3nt: TGCGCCAGCAGCTTGGTCGCGGGTGAGCAGTACTTC
d_gene: .
abundance: .
j_gene: TRBJ2-7
v_gene: TRBV5-1

CDR3aa: CASSLFAGNGYTF
CDR3nt: TGCGCCAGCAGCTTGTTCGCAGGGAATGGCTACACCTTC
d_gene: .
abundance: .
j_gene: TRBJ1-2
v_gene: TRBV5-1

CDR3aa: CAISESHPQGTYYEQYF
CDR3nt: TGTGCCATCAGTGAGTCGCACCCACAGGGGACCTACTACGAGCAGTACTTC
d_gene: TRBD1
abundance: .
j_gene: TRBJ2-7
v_gene: TRBV10-3

CDR3aa: CASSDLGVQRRTEKLFF
CDR3nt: TGTGCCAGCAGTGATCTCGGGGTACAGCGCAGGACTGAAAAACTGTTTTTT
d_gene: .
abundance: .
j_gene: TRBJ1-4
v_gene: TRBV6-1

CDR3aa: CASSIKGKTSGSPIPNEQFF
CDR3nt: TGTGCCAGTAGTATTAAAGGGAAAACTAGCGGGAGTCCTATCCCCAATGAGCAGTTCTTC
d_gene: TRBD2
abundance: .
j_gene: TRBJ2-1
v_gene: TRBV19

CDR3aa: CASSFTGGNTGELFF
CDR3nt: TGCGCCAGCAGCTTTACAGGGGGGAACACCGGGGAGCTGTTTTTT
d_gene: TRBD1
abundance: .
j_gene: TRBJ2-2
v_gene: TRBV5-1

CDR3aa: CASSSTGGSVEQFF
CDR3nt: TGTGCCAGCAGTTCGACAGGGGGCTCGGTAGAGCAGTTCTTC
d_gene: TRBD1
abundance: .
j_gene: TRBJ2-1
v_gene: TRBV27

CDR3aa: CASSLEGGYGYTF
CDR3nt: TGTGCCAGCAGTTTAGAAGGGGGCTATGGCTACACCTTC
d_gene: .
abundance: .
j_gene: TRBJ1-2
v_gene: TRBV12-3/TRBV12-4

CDR3aa: CASSPGTSGGAVDTQYF
CDR3nt: TGTGCCAGCAGTCCCGGGACTAGCGGGGGGGCCGTGGATACGCAGTATTTT
d_gene: TRBD2
abundance: .
j_gene: TRBJ2-3
v_gene: TRBV6-2/TRBV6-3

CDR3aa: CASSPAGGDGYEQYF
CDR3nt: TGTGCCAGCAGCCCAGCAGGGGGCGACGGATACGAGCAGTACTTC
d_gene: TRBD1
abundance: .
j_gene: TRBJ2-7
v_gene: TRBV7-9

CDR3aa: CASSRGLLNTGELFF
CDR3nt: TGTGCCAGTAGTAGGGGACTCCTTAACACCGGGGAGCTGTTTTTT
d_gene: .
abundance: few
j_gene: TRBJ2-2
v_gene: TRBV19

CDR3aa: CASSYRTGGAGQPQHF
CDR3nt: TGTGCCAGCAGTTACCGCACAGGGGGCGCAGGACAGCCCCAGCATTTT
d_gene: TRBD1
abundance: .
j_gene: TRBJ1-5
v_gene: TRBV6-2/TRBV6-3

CDR3aa: CASSELVSTDTQYF
CDR3nt: TGTGCCAGCAGCGAACTAGTATCGACAGATACGCAGTATTTT
d_gene: .
abundance: .
j_gene: TRBJ2-3
v_gene: TRBV9

CDR3aa: CASSLGTSGRETQYF
CDR3nt: TGTGCCAGCAGCTTAGGAACTAGCGGGAGGGAGACCCAGTACTTC
d_gene: TRBD2
abundance: once
j_gene: TRBJ2-5
v_gene: TRBV7-9

CDR3aa: CASSIPGGSGYTF
CDR3nt: TGTGCCAGTAGTATCCCAGGGGGAAGTGGCTACACCTTC
d_gene: TRBD1
abundance: .
j_gene: TRBJ1-2
v_gene: TRBV19

CDR3aa: CASSLRGQGMREQYF
CDR3nt: TGTGCCAGCAGCCTTCGAGGGCAGGGGATGCGGGAGCAGTACTTC
d_gene: .
abundance: .
j_gene: TRBJ2-7
v_gene: TRBV13

CDR3aa: CASSRGRTSGREYEQFF
CDR3nt: TGTGCCAGCAGCCGCGGACGGACTAGCGGGAGGGAATATGAGCAGTTCTTC
d_gene: TRBD2
abundance: once
j_gene: TRBJ2-1
v_gene: TRBV3-1/TRBV3-2

CDR3aa: CASSLSMGATNEQFF
CDR3nt: TGTGCTAGCAGCTTATCCATGGGGGCTACGAATGAGCAGTTCTTC
d_gene: .
abundance: .
j_gene: TRBJ2-1
v_gene: TRBV7-7

CDR3aa: CASSPGTGRFLLESSYEQYF
CDR3nt: TGTGCCAGCAGTCCTGGGACAGGACGGTTCCTGCTCGAAAGCTCCTACGAGCAGTACTTC
d_gene: TRBD1
abundance: .
j_gene: TRBJ2-7
v_gene: TRBV28

CDR3aa: CASSTQAGGYTF
CDR3nt: TGTGCCAGCTCAACCCAAGCGGGGGGCTACACCTTC
d_gene: .
abundance: .
j_gene: TRBJ1-2
v_gene: TRBV18

CDR3aa: CASSPSLGSGANVLTF
CDR3nt: TGCGCCAGCAGCCCCTCCCTAGGCTCTGGGGCCAACGTCCTGACTTTC
d_gene: .
abundance: .
j_gene: TRBJ2-6
v_gene: TRBV4-3

CDR3aa: CASSPNGGRRDEQFF
CDR3nt: TGCGCCAGCAGCCCTAATGGGGGCCGCAGGGATGAGCAGTTCTTC
d_gene: .
abundance: .
j_gene: TRBJ2-1
v_gene: TRBV5-1

CDR3aa: CASSLPGSGTDTQYF
CDR3nt: TGTGCCAGCAGTTTACCCGGGAGTGGCACAGATACGCAGTATTTT
d_gene: .
abundance: few
j_gene: TRBJ2-3
v_gene: TRBV28

CDR3aa: CASSLGGGAEAQYF
CDR3nt: TGTGCCAGCAGCTTAGGCGGGGGGGCCGAGGCGCAGTATTTT
d_gene: TRBD2
abundance: .
j_gene: TRBJ2-3
v_gene: TRBV7-8

CDR3aa: CAISVAPGQVSSGANVLTF
CDR3nt: TGTGCCATCAGTGTCGCACCGGGACAGGTCTCCTCTGGGGCCAACGTCCTGACTTTC
d_gene: TRBD1
abundance: .
j_gene: TRBJ2-6
v_gene: TRBV10-3

CDR3aa: CATRYGGSNQPQHF
CDR3nt: TGTGCCACCCGGTACGGGGGTAGCAATCAGCCCCAGCATTTT
d_gene: .
abundance: once
j_gene: TRBJ1-5
v_gene: TRBV6-6

CDR3aa: CASSLEGATGYTF
CDR3nt: TGTGCCAGCAGCTTAGAAGGGGCGACTGGCTACACCTTC
d_gene: .
abundance: .
j_gene: TRBJ1-2
v_gene: TRBV7-2

CDR3aa: CASSPPLAYYEQYF
CDR3nt: TGTGCCAGCAGCCCCCCCCTAGCTTACTACGAGCAGTACTTC
d_gene: .
abundance: .
j_gene: TRBJ2-7
v_gene: TRBV7-9

CDR3aa: CASSKGRNLNTEAFF
CDR3nt: TGTGCCAGTAGTAAGGGGCGGAATCTGAACACTGAAGCTTTCTTT
d_gene: .
abundance: .
j_gene: TRBJ1-1
v_gene: TRBV19

CDR3aa: CASSGPLSRYEQYF
CDR3nt: TGTGCCAGTAGTGGGCCCTTAAGCCGCTACGAGCAGTACTTC
d_gene: .
abundance: .
j_gene: TRBJ2-7
v_gene: TRBV19

CDR3aa: CASSLGLAVYNEQFF
CDR3nt: TGTGCCAGCAGCTTGGGACTAGCGGTGTACAATGAGCAGTTCTTC
d_gene: TRBD2
abundance: .
j_gene: TRBJ2-1
v_gene: TRBV7-8

CDR3aa: CASRSYGTGGNQPQHF
CDR3nt: TGTGCCAGTAGATCTTACGGGACAGGTGGCAATCAGCCCCAGCATTTT
d_gene: TRBD1
abundance: .
j_gene: TRBJ1-5
v_gene: TRBV19